This TCR beta chain was obtained from a study of blood T cells in healthy people across ages. It was with a sample-barcoded 5' primer and a J-beta primer mix that a second PCR of roughly 6 to 11 cycles was run. TCRdb used MiXCR to reprocess the 5' RACE reads, holding one entry per CDR3 protein. The table has about 800,000 distinct CDR3 sequences, roughly 60% seen once; the top ten hold roughly 20%. CDR1 is SGHRS, CDR2 YFSETQ, per germline. The CDR3 contains 14 residues. Between the trimmed V and J ends, which lost 2 bases and 3 bases, there was a span of 10 bases. The clonotype originates from a man aged 25-45 years in good health. The J gene is TRBJ2-3, the V gene TRBV5-1; TRBD2 is a possible D gene (5 bases). Input material: blood. The CDR3 bases are TGCGCCAGCAGCTTAGGAGCGGTGACAGATACGCAGTATTTT. This codes for CASSLGAVTDTQYF.